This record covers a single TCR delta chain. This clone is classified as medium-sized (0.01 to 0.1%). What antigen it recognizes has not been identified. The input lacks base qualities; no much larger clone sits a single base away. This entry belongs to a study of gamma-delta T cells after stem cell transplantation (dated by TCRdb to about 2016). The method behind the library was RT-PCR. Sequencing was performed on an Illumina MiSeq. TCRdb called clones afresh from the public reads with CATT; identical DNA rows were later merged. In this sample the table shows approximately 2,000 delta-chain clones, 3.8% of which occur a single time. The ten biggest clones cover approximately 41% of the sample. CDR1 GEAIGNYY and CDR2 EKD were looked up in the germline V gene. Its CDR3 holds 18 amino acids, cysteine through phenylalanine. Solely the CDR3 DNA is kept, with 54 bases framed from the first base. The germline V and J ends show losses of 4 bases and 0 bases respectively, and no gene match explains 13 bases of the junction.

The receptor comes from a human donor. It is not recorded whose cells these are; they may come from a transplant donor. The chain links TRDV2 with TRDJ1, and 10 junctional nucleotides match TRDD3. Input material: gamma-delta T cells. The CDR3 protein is CACDPLRLGDKYTDKLIF. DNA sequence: TGTGCCTGTGATCCCCTTCGCCTGGGGGATAAGTACACCGATAAACTCATCTTT.